This section outlines one T cell receptor (beta chain) sequence together with its context. No antigen is known for it. These data come from a study of cytomegalovirus exposure and HLA in healthy donors (dated by TCRdb to 2016 to 2017). In the study overall: An earlier analysis of approximately 550 of the donors reported roughly 300 Gb of sequence data and roughly 100 million unique TCR beta sequences from 150 million to 200 million T cells. An early release covering more than 500 HLA-typed donors comprised 300 to 350 gigabases of sequencing data and tens of millions of unique TCR sequences. Among the approximately 400 genotyped donors, approximately 77% belonged to the genetic ancestry cluster associated with self-reported Caucasian donors. The study was designed to test whether signatures of past pathogen exposure could be identified by cataloging public T cell receptors. The study used immunosequencing to profile the T cell repertoires of approximately 630 subjects and linked those repertoires to cytomegalovirus serostatus. A separate validation cohort of about 110 different subjects was used in addition to the roughly 640-subject first cohort. To predict cytomegalovirus infection status, the study brought together high-throughput TCR immunosequencing, statistical association of individual TCRs with disease status, and machine learning. In a later analysis, previously published TCR beta repertoires from several hundred donors were re-analyzed and high-resolution HLA genotyping was added so that TCR occurrence patterns could be studied. Rather than using new phenotypic data, the later analysis identified candidate immune exposures from TCR beta sequences and from how often those sequences occurred across donors. An earlier analysis of some 500 of the donors used high-throughput TCR beta sequencing to judge whether each TCR beta V gene segment behaved as functional or pseudogenic. Donor age, sex, ethnicity and CMV serostatus were compiled together with the repertoire data. In a later genetic analysis, genome-wide SNP genotypes for 398 of the 666 donors were used, and that subset was treated as a discovery cohort. All discovery cohort repertoires had been generated using a single sequencing platform. Class I and class II HLA loci were covered by the typing at four-digit resolution. The number of donors typed differed by locus, with about 629-630 for A, B, C, DRB1 and DQB1, roughly 520 for DQA1, 600 to 610 for DPA1, and some 440 for DPB1. About five DR-DQ haplotypes were treated as single units for association and clustering because of strong linkage in the cohort. On average, 235,054 unique TCR beta nucleotide sequences were sequenced per donor among some 430 genotyped donors of the cohort, with 15% to 20% of those sequences being non-productive.

Points the paper makes about the study in general: In a later analysis, the rate of TCR association differed among HLA loci, with DRB1 alleles having the most associated TCRs and HLA-C alleles having the fewest. This cohort had only TCR beta chains sequenced, and the lack of alpha or paired-chain data limited which features could be detected. In vitro tests confirmed that a few of the cytomegalovirus-associated TCR beta chains recognize cytomegalovirus antigens. When HLA alleles, especially DR and DQ, strongly co-occurred, attributing TCR associations to individual alleles was difficult. The authors suggested that the approach could potentially be extended to other disease states and immunological phenotypes. Compared with equally common non-associated chains, HLA-associated TCR beta chains in a later analysis were more clonally expanded and had lower generation probabilities. In a later analysis, several top co-occurrence clusters were reported to appear linked to parvovirus B19, influenza, CMV and Epstein-Barr virus. An earlier analysis of around 500 of the donors showed that most TCR beta V segments appeared in productive rearrangements either about 87% or about 30% of the time, which broadly matched IMGT annotations. A cluster of highly shared sequence variants was judged likely to represent a technical artifact of the sequencing pipeline. Linkage disequilibrium might explain the correlated functional status among segregating V segments, but an unknown experimental factor could not be excluded. A later analysis associated 15,000 to 20,000 TCR beta sequences with specific HLA alleles at a false discovery rate of 0.05. Because counts were too low, about 15 rarely observed V segments, including chromosome 9 orphons, were left out of the earlier analysis of some 600 of the donors. In a later genetic analysis, a missense DCLRE1C variant was associated with V-gene and J-gene trimming of TCR beta chains, and the association was replicated in an independent cohort. The classifier was reported to diagnose cytomegalovirus status with high specificity and sensitivity in both the original and validation cohorts. Because some donors lacked HLA typing at each locus, the association tests relied only on the typed subset. A further reported finding was that TCR beta sequences accurately predicted the HLA-A and HLA-B alleles for most subjects in the first cohort. The study gave a list of over 150 TCR beta chains associated with cytomegalovirus. Most CMV-associated TCR beta chains appeared to be HLA-restricted in a later analysis, and the HLA associations seemed to be driven largely by CMV exposure. According to a later genetic analysis, donors in an Asian-associated ancestry cluster had fewer N-insertions in productive TCRs than the approximately 630-donor mean. Sequencing depth was assumed to be roughly uniform across donors in the presence/absence analyses, though that assumption may not hold. For the cohort, immune exposure information was limited to CMV serostatus. While some public TCRs were present in many individuals, most TCR sequences turned up only very rarely across donors. Because the 87-base-pair reads could not distinguish some IMGT-functional V segments, including TRBV6-2 and TRBV6-3, those segments were excluded.

Library prep was done by the immunoSEQ multiplex PCR assay. The multiplex PCR relied on a mix of 60 forward primers for TCR Vbeta segments and 13 reverse primers for TCR Jbeta segments. Amplification of the CDR3 region of rearranged TCR beta genes was performed with a multiplex PCR assay on genomic DNA. On the Illumina HiSeq System, the amplified TCR beta libraries were sequenced as 87-base-pair reads. The original methods were these. A later analysis counted tens of millions of unique TCR beta chains across the 700 or so repertoires, and around 9.9 million of these chains were shared by at least two donors. A nearest-neighbor algorithm error-corrected the raw reads and collapsed the reads into unique sequences, merging closely related sequences to remove PCR and sequencing errors. CDR3 sequences were aligned to IMGT reference sequences to assign V, D and J gene segments. For a sequence to be retained, a match of at least six nucleotides was required to both a V gene segment and a J gene segment. A rearrangement counted as productive if the CDR3 had no stop codons and remained in frame with V and J, and every other rearrangement counted as non-productive. Following IMGT convention, CDR3 was defined as the stretch from the second conserved V-encoded cysteine to the conserved J-encoded phenylalanine. Sequences without an unambiguous match to a single V gene segment were excluded from the earlier analysis of several hundred of the donors. In an earlier analysis of more than 500 of the donors, a V segment was called functional when productive rearrangements were above 56.7%, and segregating when the standard deviation between donors exceeded 5%. To diagnose cytomegalovirus status from the catalog of TCR beta chain sequences, a statistical classification framework was built. A later analysis assigned V and J genes by comparing TCR nucleotide sequences with IMGT/GENE-DB human TR gene sequences. Using the TCRdist pipeline, a later analysis assigned CDR3 sequences along with most-parsimonious VDJ recombination scenarios. In a later analysis, each TCR beta chain was defined by its CDR3 amino acid sequence together with its V-gene family, and reads without a unique V-gene family were excluded. In a later analysis, 450 to 600 highly shared, low-generation-probability nucleotide sequences were removed to address suspected cross-contamination and a sequencing artifact. A later analysis calculated a clonal expansion index for each public chain from normalized within-repertoire ranks of inferred template counts. A later analysis computed generation probabilities with a VDJ recombination model fitted to out-of-frame rearrangements, and checked the results against IGoR. Hypergeometric tests were used in a later analysis to score TCR-TCR, TCR-HLA and TCR-CMV co-occurrence, with a repertoire-size bias correction applied to the TCR pairs. False discovery rates were estimated in a later analysis by permuting HLA or CMV assignments 20 times. In a later analysis, co-occurring TCRs were grouped with DBSCAN, and TCRdist sequence similarity was added when clustering was performed within HLA-allele-positive subsets. Repertoires with fewer than 30,000 or more than 120,000 public chains, plus five repertoires with anomalous nucleotide sharing, were excluded from co-occurrence clustering. TCRdb re-hosts the immuneACCESS table, in-frame sequences only. Its copies lack some clones; in the studies checked, an unresolved V gene accounts for under half of them, and the cause for the rest is not known. That table supplies the V and J calls and clone size; D and trimming were determined from the DNA. The sample table holds 150,000 or so clones. Of the sample, around 1.6% falls within the top ten clones.

The cohort consisted of 650 to 700 healthy bone marrow donors. All cohort members were sampled while nominally healthy, although unrecorded immune exposures were likely present. The donor was CMV seronegative and belonged to the group of 350 or so seronegative cohort members. A peripheral blood sample was provided by each donor, and peripheral blood mononuclear cells were used for TCR beta sequencing. The Qiagen DNeasy Blood Extraction Kit was used to extract genomic DNA from the blood cell samples. Including cysteine and phenylalanine, the CDR3 has 14 amino acids. Only the CDR3 portion is preserved as DNA: 42 bases, with reading frame beginning at the first base. V trim: 6 bases; J trim: 7 bases; unmatched bases: 9. The germline V gene gives CDR1 as MNHEY and CDR2 as SVGAGI.

Material for sequencing was PBMCs. The TCR originated in a woman in her 50s in good health and CMV-seronegative. Here the chain combines TRBV6-5 and TRBJ1-2; 9 bases in between match TRBD1. The CDR3 amino acid sequence is: CASRRDRAVGGYTF. The sequence in DNA is TGTGCCAGCAGGCGGGACAGGGCTGTCGGTGGCTACACCTTC.